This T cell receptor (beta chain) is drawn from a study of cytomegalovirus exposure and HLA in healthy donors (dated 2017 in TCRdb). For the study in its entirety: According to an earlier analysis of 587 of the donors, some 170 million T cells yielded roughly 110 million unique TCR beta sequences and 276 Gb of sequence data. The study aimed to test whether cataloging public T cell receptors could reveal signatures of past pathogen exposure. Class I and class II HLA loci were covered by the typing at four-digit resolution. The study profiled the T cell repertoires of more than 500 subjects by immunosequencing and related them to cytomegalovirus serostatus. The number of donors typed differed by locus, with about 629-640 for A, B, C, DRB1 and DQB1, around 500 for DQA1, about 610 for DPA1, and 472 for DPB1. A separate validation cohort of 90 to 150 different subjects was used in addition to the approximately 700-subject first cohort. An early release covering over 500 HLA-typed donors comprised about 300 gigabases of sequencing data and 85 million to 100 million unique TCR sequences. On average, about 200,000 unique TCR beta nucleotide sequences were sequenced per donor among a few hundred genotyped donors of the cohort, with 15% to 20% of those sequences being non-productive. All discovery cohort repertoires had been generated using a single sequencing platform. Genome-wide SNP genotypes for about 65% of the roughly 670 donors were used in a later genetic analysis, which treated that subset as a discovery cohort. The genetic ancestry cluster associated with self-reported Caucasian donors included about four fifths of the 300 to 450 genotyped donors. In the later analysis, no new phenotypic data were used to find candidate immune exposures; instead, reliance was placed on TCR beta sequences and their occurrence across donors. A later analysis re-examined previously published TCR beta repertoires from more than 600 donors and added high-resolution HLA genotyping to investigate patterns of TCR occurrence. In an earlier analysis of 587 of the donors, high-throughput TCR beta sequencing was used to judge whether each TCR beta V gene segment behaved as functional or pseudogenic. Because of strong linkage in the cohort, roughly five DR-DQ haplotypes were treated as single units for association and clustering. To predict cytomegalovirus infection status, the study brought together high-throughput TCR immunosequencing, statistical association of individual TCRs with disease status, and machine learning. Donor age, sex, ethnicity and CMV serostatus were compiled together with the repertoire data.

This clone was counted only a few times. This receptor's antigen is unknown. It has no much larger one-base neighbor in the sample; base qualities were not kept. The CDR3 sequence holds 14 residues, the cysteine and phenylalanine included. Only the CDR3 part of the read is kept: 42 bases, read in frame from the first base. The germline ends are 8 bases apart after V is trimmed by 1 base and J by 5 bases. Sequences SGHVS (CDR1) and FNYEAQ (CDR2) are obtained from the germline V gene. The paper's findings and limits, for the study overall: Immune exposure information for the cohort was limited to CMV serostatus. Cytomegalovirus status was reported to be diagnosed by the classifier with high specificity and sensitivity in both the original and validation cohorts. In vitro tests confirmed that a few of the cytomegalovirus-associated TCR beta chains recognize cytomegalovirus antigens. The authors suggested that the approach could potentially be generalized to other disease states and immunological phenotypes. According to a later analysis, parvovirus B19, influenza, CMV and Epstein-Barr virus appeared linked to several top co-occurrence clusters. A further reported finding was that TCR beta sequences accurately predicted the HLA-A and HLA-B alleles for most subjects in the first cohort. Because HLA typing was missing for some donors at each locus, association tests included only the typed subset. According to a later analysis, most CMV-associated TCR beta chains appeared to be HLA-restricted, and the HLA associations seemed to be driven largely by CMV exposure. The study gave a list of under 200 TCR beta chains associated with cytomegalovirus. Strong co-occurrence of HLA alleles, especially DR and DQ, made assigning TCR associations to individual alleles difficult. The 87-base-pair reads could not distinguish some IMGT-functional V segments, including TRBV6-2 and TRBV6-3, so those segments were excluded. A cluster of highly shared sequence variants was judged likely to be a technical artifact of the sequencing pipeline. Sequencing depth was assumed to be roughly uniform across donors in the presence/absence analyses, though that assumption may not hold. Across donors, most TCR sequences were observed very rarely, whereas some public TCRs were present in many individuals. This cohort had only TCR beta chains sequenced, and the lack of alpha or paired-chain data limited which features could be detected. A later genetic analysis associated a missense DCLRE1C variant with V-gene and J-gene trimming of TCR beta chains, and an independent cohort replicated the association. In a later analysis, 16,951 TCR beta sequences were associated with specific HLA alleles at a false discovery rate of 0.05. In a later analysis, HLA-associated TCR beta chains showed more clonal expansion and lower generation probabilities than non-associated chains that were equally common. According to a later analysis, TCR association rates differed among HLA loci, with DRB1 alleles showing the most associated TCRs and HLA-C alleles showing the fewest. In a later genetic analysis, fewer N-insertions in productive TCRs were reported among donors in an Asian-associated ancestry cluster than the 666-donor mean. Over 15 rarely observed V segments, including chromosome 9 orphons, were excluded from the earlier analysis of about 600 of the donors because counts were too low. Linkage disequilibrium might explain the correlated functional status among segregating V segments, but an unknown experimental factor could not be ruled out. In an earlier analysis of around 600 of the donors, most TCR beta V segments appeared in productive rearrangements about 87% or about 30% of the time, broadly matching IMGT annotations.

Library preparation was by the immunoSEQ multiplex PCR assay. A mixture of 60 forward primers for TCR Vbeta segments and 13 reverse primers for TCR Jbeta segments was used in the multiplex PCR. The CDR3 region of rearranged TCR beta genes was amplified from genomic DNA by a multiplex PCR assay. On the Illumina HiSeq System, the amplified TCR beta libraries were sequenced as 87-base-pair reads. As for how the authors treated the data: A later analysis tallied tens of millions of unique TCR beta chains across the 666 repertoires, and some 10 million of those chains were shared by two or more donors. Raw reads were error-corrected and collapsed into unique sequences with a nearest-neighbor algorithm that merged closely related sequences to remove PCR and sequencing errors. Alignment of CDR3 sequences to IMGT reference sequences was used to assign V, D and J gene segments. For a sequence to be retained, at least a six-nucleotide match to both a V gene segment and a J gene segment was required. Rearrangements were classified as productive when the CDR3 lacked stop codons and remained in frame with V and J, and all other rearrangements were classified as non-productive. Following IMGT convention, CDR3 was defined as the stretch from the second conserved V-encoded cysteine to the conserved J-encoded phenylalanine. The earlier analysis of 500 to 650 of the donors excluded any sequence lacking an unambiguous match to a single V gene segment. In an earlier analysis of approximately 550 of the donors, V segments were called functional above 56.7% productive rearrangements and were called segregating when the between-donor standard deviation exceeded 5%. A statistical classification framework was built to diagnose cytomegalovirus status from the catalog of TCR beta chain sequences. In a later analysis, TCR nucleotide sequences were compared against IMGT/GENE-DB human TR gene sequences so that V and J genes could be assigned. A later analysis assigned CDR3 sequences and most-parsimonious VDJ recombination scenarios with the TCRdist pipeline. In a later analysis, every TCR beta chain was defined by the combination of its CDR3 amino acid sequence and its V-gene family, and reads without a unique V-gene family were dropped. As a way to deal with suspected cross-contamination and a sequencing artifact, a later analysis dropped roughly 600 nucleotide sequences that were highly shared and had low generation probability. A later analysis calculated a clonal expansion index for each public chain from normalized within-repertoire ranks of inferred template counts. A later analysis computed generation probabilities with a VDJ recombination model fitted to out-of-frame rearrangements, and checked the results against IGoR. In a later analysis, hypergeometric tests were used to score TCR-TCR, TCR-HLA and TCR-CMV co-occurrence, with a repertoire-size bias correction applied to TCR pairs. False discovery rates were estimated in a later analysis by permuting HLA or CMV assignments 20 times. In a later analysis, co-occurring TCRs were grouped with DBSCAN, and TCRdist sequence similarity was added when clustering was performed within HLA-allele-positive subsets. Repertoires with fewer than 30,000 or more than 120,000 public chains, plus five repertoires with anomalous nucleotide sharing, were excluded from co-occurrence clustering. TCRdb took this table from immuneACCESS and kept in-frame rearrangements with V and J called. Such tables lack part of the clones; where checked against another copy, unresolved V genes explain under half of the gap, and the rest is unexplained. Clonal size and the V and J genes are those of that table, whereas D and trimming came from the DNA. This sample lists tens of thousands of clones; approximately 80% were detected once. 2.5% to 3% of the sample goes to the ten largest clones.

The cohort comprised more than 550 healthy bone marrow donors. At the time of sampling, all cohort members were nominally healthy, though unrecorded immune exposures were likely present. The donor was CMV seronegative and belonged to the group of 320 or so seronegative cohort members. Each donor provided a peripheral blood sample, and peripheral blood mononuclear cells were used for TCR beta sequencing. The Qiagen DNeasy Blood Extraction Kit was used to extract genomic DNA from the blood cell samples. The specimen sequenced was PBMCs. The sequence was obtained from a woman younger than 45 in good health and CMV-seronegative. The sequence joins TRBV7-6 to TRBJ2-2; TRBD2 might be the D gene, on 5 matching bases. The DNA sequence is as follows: TGTGCCAGCAGCTTAGAATCGGGGACCGGGGAGCTGTTTTTT. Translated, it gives CASSLESGTGELFF.